The present TCR beta chain was sequenced within a study of T cell clonality in common variable immunodeficiency. This clone was seen ten or more times. Read sequence stops 3 residues before the CDR3 end, and the germline J gene provides the missing end. The CDR3 is 13 residues long. CDR1 is SEHNR, CDR2 FQNEAQ, per germline (reference sequence). The V end was cut by 5 bases, the J end by 4 bases, with 12 bases between. Sequencing was performed with immunoSEQ multiplex PCR; in TCRdb, only in-frame clones are kept and a portion is missing. The specimen gives tens of thousands of clones without singletons; the ten biggest hold under 4.5%.

This chain links TRBV7-9 with TRBJ2-7; tentatively, D is TRBD2 (6 bases). This sequence was found in a person aged 18 to 70 in good health. Sequenced input: peripheral blood mononuclear cells. The DNA read from the CDR3 is TGTGCCAGCAGCCCCCCGGGGACTTACGAG. Its protein product is CASSPPGTYE. The entire CDR3 protein reads CASSPPGTYEQYF. The full variable domain, with the rest looked up from reference TRBV7-9 and TRBJ2-7, is DTGVSQNPRHKITKRGQNVTFRCDPISEHNRLYWYRQTLGQGPEFLTYFQNEAQLEKSRLLSDRFSAERPKGSFSTLEIQRTEQGDSAMYLCASSPPGTYEQYFGPGTRLTVT.